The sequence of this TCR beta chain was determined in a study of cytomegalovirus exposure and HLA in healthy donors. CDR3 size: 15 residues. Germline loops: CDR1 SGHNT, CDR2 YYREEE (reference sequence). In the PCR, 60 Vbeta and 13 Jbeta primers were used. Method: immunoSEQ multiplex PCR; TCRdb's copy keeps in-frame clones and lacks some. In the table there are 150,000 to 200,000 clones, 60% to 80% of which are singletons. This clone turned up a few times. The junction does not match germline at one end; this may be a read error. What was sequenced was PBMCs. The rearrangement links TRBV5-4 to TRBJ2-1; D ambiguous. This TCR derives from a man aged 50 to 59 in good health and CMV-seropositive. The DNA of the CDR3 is TGTGCCAGCAGCTTGAGGCTGAACTCCTACAATGAGCGGTTCTTC. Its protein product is CASSLRLNSYNERFF.